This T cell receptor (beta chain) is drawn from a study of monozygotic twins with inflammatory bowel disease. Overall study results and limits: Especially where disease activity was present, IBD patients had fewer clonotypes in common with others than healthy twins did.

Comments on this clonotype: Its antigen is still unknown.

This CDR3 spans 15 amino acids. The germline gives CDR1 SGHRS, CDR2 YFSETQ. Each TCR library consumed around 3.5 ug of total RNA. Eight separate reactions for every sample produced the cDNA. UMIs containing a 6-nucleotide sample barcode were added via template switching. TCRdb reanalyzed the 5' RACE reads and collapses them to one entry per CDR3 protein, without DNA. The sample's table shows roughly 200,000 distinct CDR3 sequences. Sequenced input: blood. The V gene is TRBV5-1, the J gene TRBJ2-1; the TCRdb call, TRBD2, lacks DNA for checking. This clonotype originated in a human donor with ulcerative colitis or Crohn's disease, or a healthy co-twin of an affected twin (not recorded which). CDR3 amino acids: CASSLLAGVDNEQFF. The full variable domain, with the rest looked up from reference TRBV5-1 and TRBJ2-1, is KAGVTQTPRYLIKTRGQQVTLSCSPISGHRSVSWYQQTPGQGLQFLFEYFSETQRNKGNFPGRFSGRQFSNSRSEMNVSTLELGDSALYLCASSLLAGVDNEQFFGPGTRLTVL.